The rows below give T cell receptor beta chains drawn from one sample of a study of shared T cell receptors in the human thymus. TCRdb's table, derived via immunoSEQ multiplex PCR, lists solely in-frame clones and lacks some. Here the sample spans roughly 700,000 clones, 70% to 90% being singletons. These data are also associated with another study on human thymus T cells.

The sequenced sample consisted of thymocytes. Source of these receptors: a boy in the first two years of life with a congenital heart defect. Both conserved end residues are part of each CDR3. A D gene is named only where the DNA matches it firmly. The size of a clone is reported for some rows only, either as once, few or many, or as a class for expanded clones.

TRBJ2-1 | TRBV11-2 | TRBD2 | NA | CASSLDTSGSYNEQFF | TGTGCCAGCAGCTTAGACACTAGCGGGAGCTACAATGAGCAGTTCTTC
TRBJ2-7 | TRBV7-9 | NA | NA | CASSHREQGSTYEQYF | TGTGCCAGCAGCCATAGGGAGCAGGGGTCCACCTACGAGCAGTACTTC
TRBJ2-1 | TRBV19 | TRBD2 | few | CASSGLTSGLYNEQFF | TGTGCCAGTAGTGGCCTGACTAGCGGACTCTACAATGAGCAGTTCTTC
TRBJ2-7 | TRBV4-3 | TRBD1 | NA | CASSPNRDRISYEQYF | TGCGCCAGCAGCCCCAACAGGGACAGAATATCCTACGAGCAGTACTTC
TRBJ2-3 | TRBV7-2 | TRBD2 | NA | CTSSLVNGTSGREADTQYF | TGTACCAGCAGCTTAGTTAACGGGACTAGCGGGAGGGAGGCGGATACGCAGTATTTT
TRBJ1-1 | TRBV4-2 | TRBD1 | NA | CASSHDRGDTEAFF | TGTGCCAGCAGCCATGACAGGGGGGACACTGAAGCTTTCTTT
TRBJ2-3 | TRBV9 | NA | NA | CASSVAPRGKKDTQYF | TGTGCCAGCAGCGTAGCTCCTCGCGGGAAGAAAGATACGCAGTATTTT
TRBJ1-2 | TRBV6-1 | NA | NA | CASSGQRYRINYGYTF | TGTGCCAGCAGTGGCCAAAGGTACAGGATTAACTATGGCTACACCTTC
TRBJ2-3 | TRBV18 | NA | NA | CASSPPVTRGTDTQYF | TGTGCCAGCTCACCACCGGTGACTAGGGGCACAGATACGCAGTATTTT
TRBJ2-3 | TRBV11-1 | NA | NA | CASSLDYPPSTDTQYF | TGTGCCAGCAGTCTGGACTATCCCCCTAGCACAGATACGCAGTATTTT
TRBJ2-2 | TRBV18 | TRBD2 | once | CASSRGTSGKRGELFF | TGTGCCAGCTCACGCGGGACTAGCGGAAAGCGCGGGGAGCTGTTTTTT
TRBJ2-5 | TRBV29-1 | TRBD1 | NA | CSVGSGTGRPNQETQYF | TGCAGCGTTGGGTCCGGGACAGGGAGACCCAATCAAGAGACCCAGTACTTC
TRBJ2-5 | TRBV14 | NA | NA | CASSQERLGEETQYF | TGTGCCAGCAGCCAAGAGCGACTAGGGGAAGAGACCCAGTACTTC
TRBJ2-7 | TRBV11-3 | TRBD2 | NA | CASGAGRVDYEQYF | TGTGCCAGCGGTGCAGGGAGGGTGGACTACGAGCAGTACTTC
TRBJ2-7 | TRBV9 | TRBD2 | NA | CASNKAGGAYEQYF | TGTGCCAGCAATAAAGCCGGGGGGGCCTACGAGCAGTACTTC
TRBJ2-7 | TRBV5-8 | NA | NA | CASSLSAGATYEQYF | TGTGCCAGCAGCTTGTCGGCAGGCGCTACCTACGAGCAGTACTTC
TRBJ2-7 | TRBV7-9 | TRBD1 | NA | CASSLAPGQYPHEQYF | TGTGCCAGCAGCTTAGCGCCGGGACAGTACCCTCACGAGCAGTACTTC
TRBJ2-1 | TRBV6-4 | NA | NA | CASSDPVSEEAPSLNYNEQFF | TGTGCCAGCAGTGACCCAGTTTCGGAGGAAGCGCCCTCCCTGAACTACAATGAGCAGTTCTTC
TRBJ2-3 | TRBV2 | TRBD2 | once | CASSEALGLAGTDTQYF | TGTGCCAGCAGTGAAGCCCTGGGACTAGCGGGAACAGATACGCAGTATTTT
TRBJ2-2 | TRBV5-6 | TRBD2 | NA | CASLGSTSGSWTGELFF | TGTGCCAGCCTGGGGTCGACTAGCGGGAGTTGGACCGGGGAGCTGTTTTTT
TRBJ2-7 | TRBV9 | TRBD2 | NA | CASSPETSGTYEQYF | TGTGCCAGCAGCCCAGAGACTAGCGGGACCTACGAGCAGTACTTC
TRBJ2-2 | TRBV15 | NA | NA | CATSPTLDSPNTGELFF | TGTGCCACCAGCCCCACGTTGGACAGCCCGAACACCGGGGAGCTGTTTTTT
TRBJ2-1 | TRBV6-4 | TRBD2 | NA | CASSDGGGGDNEQFF | TGTGCCAGCAGTGACGGGGGGGGAGGTGACAATGAGCAGTTCTTC
TRBJ2-5 | TRBV30 | NA | NA | CAWSGQRSQESQYF | TGTGCCTGGAGTGGACAGAGGAGTCAAGAGAGCCAGTACTTC
TRBJ2-7 | TRBV25-1 | TRBD2 | NA | CASSEYAREGPHEQYF | TGTGCCAGCAGTGAATACGCCCGGGAGGGCCCCCACGAGCAGTACTTC
TRBJ2-7 | TRBV27 | NA | once | CASSLAPGLREQYF | TGTGCCAGCAGTTTGGCCCCAGGCCTTCGGGAGCAGTACTTC
TRBJ2-7 | TRBV4-1 | TRBD1 | NA | CASSQTSTGIYEQYF | TGCGCCAGCAGCCAAACCTCGACAGGGATTTACGAGCAGTACTTC
TRBJ2-5 | TRBV6-1 | TRBD1 | NA | CASSEETGIGETQYF | TGTGCCAGCAGTGAAGAGACAGGGATAGGAGAGACCCAGTACTTC
TRBJ2-7 | TRBV19 | NA | NA | CASSRRRPGEQYF | TGTGCCAGTAGTAGGAGGAGACCGGGCGAGCAGTACTTC
TRBJ2-3 | TRBV5-6 | TRBD2 | once | CASSGRLAGDTQYF | TGTGCCAGCAGCGGGAGACTAGCGGGAGATACGCAGTATTTT
TRBJ2-7 | TRBV18 | TRBD2 | NA | CASSLAGGPSHEQYF | TGTGCCAGCTCCCTAGCGGGAGGGCCATCCCACGAGCAGTACTTC
TRBJ2-4 | TRBV13 | NA | NA | CASSYTGKAKNIQYF | TGTGCCAGCAGTTATACAGGGAAAGCCAAAAACATTCAGTACTTC
TRBJ2-7 | TRBV4-1 | TRBD2 | NA | CASSQESGLARYEQYF | TGCGCCAGCAGCCAAGAATCAGGACTAGCGAGATACGAGCAGTACTTC
TRBJ2-7 | TRBV28 | TRBD1 | NA | CAISRGLSYEQYF | TGCGCCATTTCCAGGGGGCTCTCCTACGAGCAGTACTTC
TRBJ2-5 | TRBV5-4 | TRBD2 | NA | CASSSSPSGTSGQETQYF | TGTGCCAGCAGCTCCTCTCCCTCCGGGACTAGCGGCCAAGAGACCCAGTACTTC
TRBJ1-4 | TRBV25-1 | NA | NA | CASSEGAPGLPNEKLFF | TGTGCCAGCAGTGAAGGGGCACCGGGACTGCCAAATGAAAAACTGTTTTTT
TRBJ2-7 | TRBV14 | NA | NA | CASSQVMTSSYEQYF | TGTGCCAGCAGCCAAGTGATGACTTCATCCTACGAGCAGTACTTC
TRBJ2-3 | TRBV5-4 | TRBD2 | NA | CASSLAASGRRTDTQYF | TGTGCCAGCAGCTTGGCGGCTAGCGGGAGACGCACAGATACGCAGTATTTT
TRBJ2-4 | TRBV4-3 | TRBD2 | NA | CASSPRLAGGAKNIQYF | TGCGCCAGCAGCCCGCGACTAGCGGGTGGAGCCAAAAACATTCAGTACTTC
TRBJ2-1 | TRBV4-2 | TRBD2 | NA | CASSQVKREGPFYNEQFF | TGTGCCAGCAGCCAAGTGAAGCGGGAGGGCCCTTTTTACAATGAGCAGTTCTTC
TRBJ2-2 | TRBV28 | NA | NA | CASSFRRSELFF | TGTGCCAGCAGTTTTCGGCGGTCCGAGCTGTTTTTT
TRBJ1-1 | TRBV13 | NA | NA | CASSLRPPGNTEAFF | TGTGCCAGCAGCTTAAGACCCCCGGGGAACACTGAAGCTTTCTTT
TRBJ2-7 | TRBV21-1 | NA | NA | CASSKGLAGSYEQYF | TGTGCCAGCAGCAAAGGACTAGCGGGCTCCTACGAGCAGTACTTC
TRBJ2-3 | TRBV21-1 | NA | few | CASSKEAGGSSDTQYF | TGTGCCAGCAGCAAAGAGGCAGGGGGTAGTTCAGATACGCAGTATTTT
TRBJ2-3 | TRBV18 | TRBD2 | once | CATRVAGLDTQYF | TGTGCCACCCGGGTAGCGGGGTTGGATACGCAGTATTTT
TRBJ2-3 | TRBV30 | NA | NA | CAWSVSAPHTQYF | TGTGCCTGGAGTGTAAGCGCCCCTCATACGCAGTATTTT
TRBJ2-7 | TRBV5-6 | NA | few | CASSLGESYEQYF | TGTGCCAGCAGCTTGGGAGAATCCTACGAGCAGTACTTC
TRBJ2-5 | TRBV9 | TRBD2 | NA | CASSPGGVGGSDKETQYF | TGTGCCAGCAGCCCCGGGGGGGTGGGAGGGAGTGATAAAGAGACCCAGTACTTC
TRBJ2-3 | TRBV6-4 | NA | NA | CATSEGDTQYF | TGTGCCACTTCAGAGGGAGATACGCAGTATTTT
TRBJ2-5 | TRBV5-1 | TRBD2 | NA | CASTAGGRSGETQYF | TGCGCCAGCACAGCGGGAGGCCGCTCGGGGGAGACCCAGTACTTC
TRBJ2-7 | TRBV11-2 | TRBD2 | NA | CASSSSGGEQYF | TGTGCCAGCAGCTCCTCCGGGGGGGAGCAGTACTTC
TRBJ1-5 | TRBV7-9 | TRBD1 | NA | CASSRDRDHQPQHF | TGTGCCAGCAGCCGCGACAGGGACCATCAGCCCCAGCATTTT
TRBJ1-2 | TRBV7-9 | TRBD1 | NA | CASSLPGGYGYTF | TGTGCCAGCAGCTTACCAGGGGGCTATGGCTACACCTTC
TRBJ1-1 | TRBV6-5 | NA | NA | CASSYGGTPNTEAFF | TGTGCCAGCAGTTACGGAGGGACTCCGAACACTGAAGCTTTCTTT